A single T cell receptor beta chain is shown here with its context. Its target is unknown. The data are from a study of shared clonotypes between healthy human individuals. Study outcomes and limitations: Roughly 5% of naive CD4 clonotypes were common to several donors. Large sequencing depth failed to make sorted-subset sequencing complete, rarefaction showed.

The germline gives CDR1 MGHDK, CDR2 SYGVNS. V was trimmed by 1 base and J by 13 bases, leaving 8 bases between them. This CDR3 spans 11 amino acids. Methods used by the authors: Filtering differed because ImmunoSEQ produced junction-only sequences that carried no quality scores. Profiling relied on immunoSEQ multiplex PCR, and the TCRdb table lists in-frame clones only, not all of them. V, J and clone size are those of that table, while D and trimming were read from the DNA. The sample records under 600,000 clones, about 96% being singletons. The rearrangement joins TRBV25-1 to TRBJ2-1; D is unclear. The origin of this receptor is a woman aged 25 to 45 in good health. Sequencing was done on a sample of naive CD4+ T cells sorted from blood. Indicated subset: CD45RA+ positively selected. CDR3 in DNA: TGTGCCAGCAGTGAATCGACGGTCCAGTTCTTC. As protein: CASSESTVQFF.